The 2 T cell receptor beta chains in this list originate from one sample, sequenced in a study of TIL therapy for anti-PD-1-resistant metastatic lung cancer. The immunoSEQ assay was v3. The protocol was immunoSEQ multiplex PCR, while the TCRdb copy is restricted to in-frame clones and leaves out a portion. The table includes some 37,000 clones, 70% to 75% detected once. Regarding time point: pre-treatment sample, taken before nivolumab and TIL therapy. Specimen: blood, collected at baseline. The receptor set was obtained from a person aged 25 to 80 with non-small cell lung cancer.

The chain is built from TRBV5-1 and TRBJ1-1, with 7 bases identical to TRBD1. This CDR3 comprises 13 residues. CDR1 and CDR2 (germline): SGHRS, YFSETQ. The J segment lost 1 base and the V segment lost 5 bases, leaving 2 bases of the junction unmatched. This CDR3 is CASRGQPNTEAFF. CDR3 sequence (DNA): TGCGCCAGCAGGGGACAGCCGAACACTGAAGCTTTCTTT. Variable domain in full (rest from reference TRBV5-1 and TRBJ1-1): KAGVTQTPRYLIKTRGQQVTLSCSPISGHRSVSWYQQTPGQGLQFLFEYFSETQRNKGNFPGRFSGRQFSNSRSEMNVSTLELGDSALYLCASRGQPNTEAFFGQGTRLTVV.

In its sample, this clone was seen a few times. In nucleotides, the CDR3 is TGTGCCACCAGCAGAGCGACAGGGGAGCTGTTTTTT. Its protein product is CATSRATGELFF. The chain recombines TRBV15 with TRBJ2-2; D unresolved. CDR3 length: 12 residues. Germline V gene lookup returns CDR1 LNHNV and CDR2 YYDKDF (reference sequence). V was cut by 1 base and J by 8 bases, with 5 bases left in between.